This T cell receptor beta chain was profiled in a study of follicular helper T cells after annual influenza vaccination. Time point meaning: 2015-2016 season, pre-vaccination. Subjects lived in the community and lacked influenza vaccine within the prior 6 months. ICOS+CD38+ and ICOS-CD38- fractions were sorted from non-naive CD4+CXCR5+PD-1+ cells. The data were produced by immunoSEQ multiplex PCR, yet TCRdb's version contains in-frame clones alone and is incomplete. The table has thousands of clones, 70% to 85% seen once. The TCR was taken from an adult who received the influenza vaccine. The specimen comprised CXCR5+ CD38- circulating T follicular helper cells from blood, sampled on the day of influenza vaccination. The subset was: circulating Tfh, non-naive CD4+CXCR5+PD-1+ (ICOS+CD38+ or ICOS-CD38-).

The CDR3 protein is CASSPGSGLDYNEQFF. CDR3 in DNA: TGTGCCAGCTCACCCGGTAGCGGGCTAGATTACAATGAGCAGTTCTTC. The chain combines TRBV18 with TRBJ2-1, with 7 positions matching TRBD2. Trimming cost V 3 bases and J 4 bases; bases outside gene matches: 9. The CDR3 spans 16 residues. Per germline, CDR1 KGHSH and CDR2 LQKENI.